This T cell receptor beta chain was identified in a study of shared clonotypes between healthy human individuals. The donors were all Caucasian adults (living in Nashville, Tennessee). Produced via immunoSEQ multiplex PCR; TCRdb's table is partial and in-frame only. The sample has 520,000 or so clones, about four fifths seen once. Findings and caveats of the study: Sharing of clonotypes among donors was expected to vary with sequencing depth.

The CDR3 is made up of 15 amino acids. Trimming stripped 0 bases from V and 1 base from J, with 6 bases between. CDR1 is PRHDT and CDR2 is FYEKMQ in the germline V gene (reference sequence). This clone occurred a few times. Its antigen is undetermined. Sequencing used PBMCs. J is TRBJ2-2 and V is TRBV13; D is unclear. This sequence originates from a woman aged 40-49 years in good health. Some clones in this sample may be carry-over from other donors' samples. DNA for the CDR3: TGTGCCAGCAGCTTAGGCAGGAAGAACACCGGGGAGCTGTTTTTT. Protein product: CASSLGRKNTGELFF.